These 28 T cell receptor beta chains were sequenced from one sample in a study of cytomegalovirus exposure and HLA in healthy donors (dated by TCRdb to 2015 to 2018). The library was obtained by the immunoSEQ multiplex PCR assay. The multiplex PCR relied on a mix of 60 forward primers for TCR Vbeta segments and 13 reverse primers for TCR Jbeta segments. This immuneACCESS table, as held by TCRdb, lists in-frame sequences with V and J called but not all clones. Of the missing ones, under half trace to an unresolved V gene in checked studies; the others have no known cause. The sample table contains approximately 32,000 clones; only one count was recorded for roughly four fifths of them. Less than 10% of the sample comes from the top ten. Material for sequencing was PBMCs. The receptors were gathered from a woman younger than 45 in good health and CMV-seropositive.

This rearrangement joins TRBV7-9 to TRBJ1-1; D not certain. Germline values: CDR1 SEHNR, CDR2 FQNEAQ (reference sequence). V shed 5 bases and J shed 0 bases, with 7 bases lying between them. The CDR3 contains 13 residues. CDR3 DNA sequence: TGTGCCAGCAGCGTCGACTTGAACACTGAAGCTTTCTTT. This sequence encodes CASSVDLNTEAFF.

The chain links TRBV7-2 to TRBJ1-3; maybe TRBD1 (5 bases). The CDR3 loop spans 17 amino acids. CDR1 is SGHTA and CDR2 is FQGNSA in the germline V gene. The V and J ends lost 1 base and 0 bases respectively, with 13 bases between them. Here the CDR3 DNA reads TGTGCCAGCAGCTTAGTTTCCCAGGGAAGCTCTGGAAACACCATATATTTT. Translated, it gives CASSLVSQGSSGNTIYF. Supplemented by reference TRBV7-2 and TRBJ1-3, the full variable domain reads GAGVSQSPSNKVTEKGKDVELRCDPISGHTALYWYRQSLGQGLEFLIYFQGNSAPDKSGLPSDRFSAERTGGSVSTLTIQRTQQEDSAVYLCASSLVSQGSSGNTIYFGEGSWLTVV.

V and J are TRBV4-2 and TRBJ1-2; TRBD1 aligns across 8 bases. V shed 2 bases and J 4 bases; nucleotides not matched to a gene: 6. This CDR3 contains 15 residues. Germline V gives CDR1 LGHNA, CDR2 YNFKEQ. CDR3 residues: CASSQSSGTGYGYTF. CDR3 DNA sequence: TGTGCCAGCAGCCAATCCTCCGGGACAGGCTATGGCTACACCTTC.

The CDR3 spells CASSQAGTSGGNEQFF. CDR3 in DNA: TGCGCCAGCAGCCAAGCCGGGACTAGCGGAGGGAATGAGCAGTTCTTC. The gene calls are TRBV4-1 and TRBJ2-1, with 11 bases matching TRBD2. V was clipped by 1 base and J by 7 bases; unmatched bases: 6. The CDR3 loop spans 16 amino acids. Per the germline V gene, CDR1 is MGHRA and CDR2 is YSYEKL.

The chain employs TRBV5-6 and TRBJ1-6, with 9 bases identical to TRBD1. The CDR3 has 15 amino acids. Germline trimming cut 4 bases from V and 10 bases from J; bases unmatched to any gene: 9. Germline V lookup: CDR1 SGHDT, CDR2 YYEEEE. The DNA for the CDR3 is TGTGCCAGCAGCCGCCGGGACAGGGCAGGGTCACCCCTCCACTTT. Its protein product is CASSRRDRAGSPLHF. The full variable domain, completed using reference TRBV5-6 and TRBJ1-6, is DAGVTQSPTHLIKTRGQQVTLRCSPKSGHDTVSWYQQALGQGPQFIFQYYEEEERQRGNFPDRFSGHQFPNYSSELNVNALLLGDSALYLCASSRRDRAGSPLHFGNGTRLTVT.

V gene TRBV27 combines with J gene TRBJ1-1; the D gene is possibly TRBD1 (5 bases). Germline values: CDR1 MNHEY, CDR2 SMNVEV (reference sequence). V shed 4 bases and J shed 4 bases, with 10 bases lying between them. CDR3 length: 13 residues. CDR3 DNA sequence: TGTGCCAGCAGTTCGACAGAATTCACTGAAGCTTTCTTT. It is translated as CASSSTEFTEAFF.

The V and J genes are TRBV2 and TRBJ2-2; 10 bases match TRBD2. Germline V CDR1 and CDR2: SNHLY, FYNNEI. The CDR3 covers 15 residues. V lost 8 bases, J lost 3 bases, and 6 bases stayed unmatched. The CDR3 sequence is CASLLGTSDTGELFF. CDR3 nucleotides: TGTGCCAGCCTCCTGGGGACTAGCGACACCGGGGAGCTGTTTTTT.

V is TRBV7-8 and J is TRBJ1-2, with D possibly matching TRBD1 (5 bases). This CDR3 comprises 15 residues. The V gene's germline CDR1 is SGHVS and CDR2 FQNEAQ. The V end was cut by 1 base, the J end by 4 bases, with 13 bases between. The DNA for the CDR3 is TGTGCCAGCAGCTTAGTTCCGGGCCAGGGCTATGGCTACACCTTC. Translating gives CASSLVPGQGYGYTF.

The chain combines TRBV7-6 with TRBJ2-6; perhaps TRBD2 as D (6 bases). V was trimmed by 8 bases and J by 4 bases, leaving 9 bases between them. CDR1 is SGHVS, CDR2 FNYEAQ, per germline. CDR3 size: 13 residues. The CDR3 sequence is CASGRLGANVLTF. CDR3 coding DNA: TGTGCCAGCGGGAGGCTCGGGGCCAACGTCCTGACTTTC.

The chain has TRBV5-4 and TRBJ2-7; D gene unclear. Germline V gene data show CDR1 as SGHNT and CDR2 as YYREEE (reference sequence). The CDR3 consists of 11 residues. V was trimmed by 4 bases and J by 2 bases, leaving 4 bases between them. The CDR3 nucleotides read TGTGCCAGCAGCAGCCCCTACGAGCAGTACTTC. Its protein product is CASSSPYEQYF. Complete variable domain (other parts from reference TRBV5-4 and TRBJ2-7): ETGVTQSPTHLIKTRGQQVTLRCSSQSGHNTVSWYQQALGQGPQFIFQYYREEENGRGNFPPRFSGLQFPNYSSELNVNALELDDSALYLCASSSPYEQYFGPGTRLTVT.

This rearrangement joins TRBV11-2 to TRBJ1-2; D gene ambiguous. V was clipped by 4 bases and J by 7 bases, with 10 bases between them. The length of the CDR3 is 12 residues. Germline V gene sequence: CDR1 SGHAT, CDR2 FQNNGV. The CDR3 sequence: CASSSTEVGYTF. CDR3 coding DNA: TGTGCCAGCAGCTCCACGGAGGTTGGCTACACCTTC.

The V and J genes are TRBV29-1 and TRBJ1-3, with D hard to call. V dropped 4 bases and J dropped 8 bases, with 6 bases sitting between them. The CDR3 extends over 10 amino acids. Germline loops: CDR1 SQVTM, CDR2 ANQGSEA. The CDR3 is CSVGGDTIYF. CDR3 in DNA: TGCAGCGTTGGGGGAGACACCATATATTTT.

The CDR3 DNA follows: TGTGCCAGCTCACCACCAGGGGCTGTCGGGAGTCAGCCCCAGCATTTT. It encodes CASSPPGAVGSQPQHF. The chain is built from TRBV18 and TRBJ1-5, with a weak D call TRBD1 (5 bases). Trimming removed 0 bases at V and 6 bases at J, with 15 bases between. Germline V gene lookup returns CDR1 KGHSH and CDR2 LQKENI. This CDR3 spans 16 amino acids.

Sample share makes this clone large. This chain connects TRBV5-1 to TRBJ2-5; D gene uncertain. The CDR3 runs to 14 residues. Germline V CDR1 and CDR2: SGHRS, YFSETQ. V lost 0 bases and J lost 7, with 13 bases in between. Here the CDR3 reads CASSLEARLGTQYF. CDR3 DNA sequence: TGCGCCAGCAGCTTGGAGGCTAGGCTAGGGACCCAGTACTTC.

The chain joins TRBV2 to TRBJ2-5, with a weak D call TRBD2 (6 bases). The CDR3 length is 14 residues. From germline, CDR1 is SNHLY and CDR2 FYNNEI. V dropped 6 bases and J dropped 4 bases, with 15 bases sitting between them. The CDR3 coding sequence is TGTGCCAGCAGCCAAATTACGGGAGCAGAGACCCAGTACTTC. It specifies CASSQITGAETQYF.

V is TRBV6-5 and J is TRBJ1-2, with TRBD1 identical over 7 bases. This CDR3 spans 14 amino acids. Looked up from germline, CDR1 is MNHEY and CDR2 is SVGAGI. The V gene end was trimmed by 4 bases and the J gene end by 3 bases; junction bases not matched to a gene: 5. The CDR3 DNA sequence: TGTGCCAGCAGTTTGGGACAGTTATACTATGGCTACACCTTC. Residues: CASSLGQLYYGYTF.

The J gene is TRBJ2-3, the V gene TRBV21-1; the table calls TRBD2, which could not be checked here. TRBV21-1 is classified as a pseudogene. The CDR3 loop spans 18 amino acids. CDR3 loop: CASSKKTRDRACTDTQYF. In nucleotides, the CDR3 is TGTGCCAGCAGCAAGAAAACTAGAGATCGGGCCTGCACAGATACGCAGTATTTT.

The chain couples TRBV6-6 to TRBJ1-1; D not resolved. CDR3 length: 15 residues. V gave up 4 bases and J gave up 7 bases, with 19 bases separating them. CDR1 and CDR2 (germline): MNHNY, SVGAGI (reference sequence). The CDR3 sequence is CASSSFVAVGGEAFF. CDR3 nucleotides: TGTGCCAGCAGTTCCTTCGTGGCTGTAGGAGGTGAAGCTTTCTTT.

This clone has more than one count but fewer than ten. The chain has TRBV7-9 and TRBJ1-1, with 7 bases lining up with TRBD1. CDR1 is SEHNR and CDR2 is FQNEAQ in the germline V gene (reference sequence). The CDR3 sequence is 16 residues long. V dropped 1 base and J dropped 8; count of bases not matched to a gene: 13. The CDR3 reads CASSLETGTAHEEAFF. The CDR3 DNA reads as TGTGCCAGCAGCTTAGAGACCGGGACAGCTCATGAGGAAGCTTTCTTT. Full variable domain (outside the CDR3, taken from reference TRBV7-9 and TRBJ1-1): DTGVSQNPRHKITKRGQNVTFRCDPISEHNRLYWYRQTLGQGPEFLTYFQNEAQLEKSRLLSDRFSAERPKGSFSTLEIQRTEQGDSAMYLCASSLETGTAHEEAFFGQGTRLTVV.

The genes are TRBV7-9 and TRBJ2-3; D possibly corresponds to TRBD2 (5 bases). The germline gives CDR1 SEHNR, CDR2 FQNEAQ (reference sequence). This CDR3 region has 15 residues. Trimming removed 5 bases at V and 2 bases at J, with 14 bases between. CDR3 region: CASSRPAANTDTQYF. Here the CDR3 DNA reads TGTGCCAGCAGCCGCCCAGCGGCCAACACAGATACGCAGTATTTT.

The V gene is TRBV2, the J gene TRBJ1-1, with TRBD1 as a possible D gene (5 bases). Germline V gene lookup returns CDR1 SNHLY and CDR2 FYNNEI. The CDR3 loop spans 10 amino acids. In nucleotides, the CDR3 is TGTGCAGGGCGAGACAGTGAAGCTTTCTTT. Amino acids: CAGRDSEAFF.

The chain combines TRBV11-1 with TRBJ2-7; no definite D call. With 0 bases removed from V and 0 bases from J, the gap between germline ends came to 9 bases. Germline lookup yields CDR1 SGHAT and CDR2 FQDESV (reference sequence). CDR3 length: 15 amino acids. The CDR3 coding sequence is TGTGCCAGCAGCTTAGCCTACGGTAGCTCCTACGAGCAGTACTTC. Translated: CASSLAYGSSYEQYF.

This clone showed up just once. The V call is TRBV5-5, the J call TRBJ2-7; 9 nucleotides agree with TRBD1. The germline gives CDR1 SGHKS, CDR2 YYEKEE (reference sequence). The ends lost 2 bases at V and 2 bases at J; junction bases unmatched: 11. This CDR3 spans 17 amino acids. The CDR3 sequence: CASSFGWTGTGTYEQYF. The CDR3 nucleotides read TGTGCCAGCAGCTTTGGGTGGACCGGGACAGGGACCTACGAGCAGTACTTC.

The chain has TRBV2 and TRBJ2-4; D may be TRBD2 (6 bases). This CDR3 comprises 17 residues. V lost 1 base and J lost 3, with 16 bases in between. Germline V lookup: CDR1 SNHLY, CDR2 FYNNEI. The CDR3 DNA is TGTGCCAGCAGTGAAGAGAGTGGGGGGTTCGGCAAAAACATTCAGTACTTC. Its protein product is CASSEESGGFGKNIQYF.

This sequence joins TRBV5-6 and TRBJ2-7; 7 nucleotides agree with TRBD1. The germline gives CDR1 SGHDT, CDR2 YYEEEE. The V gene end was trimmed by 4 bases and the J gene end by 2 bases; junction bases not matched to a gene: 6. The CDR3 extends over 14 amino acids. CDR3 sequence reads: CASSLPTGAYEQYF. The CDR3 region has the DNA TGTGCCAGCAGCCTACCTACAGGGGCCTACGAGCAGTACTTC. The whole variable domain, remainder taken from reference TRBV5-6 and TRBJ2-7, is DAGVTQSPTHLIKTRGQQVTLRCSPKSGHDTVSWYQQALGQGPQFIFQYYEEEERQRGNFPDRFSGHQFPNYSSELNVNALLLGDSALYLCASSLPTGAYEQYFGPGTRLTVT.

The CDR3 loop reads CASSRDRLYEQYF. CDR3 sequence (DNA): TGTGCCAGCAGCCGGGACAGGCTATACGAGCAGTACTTC. The rearrangement joins TRBV27 to TRBJ2-7; TRBD1 matches at 8 bases. Germline-derived CDR1 and CDR2 are MNHEY and SMNVEV (reference sequence). The CDR3 runs 13 residues. V lost 6 bases and J lost 4; bases outside the gene matches: 5.

V gene TRBV6-5 combines with J gene TRBJ2-1; D is uncertain. CDR3 length: 12 amino acids. Germline V gives CDR1 MNHEY, CDR2 SVGAGI. The V end was cut by 2 bases, the J end by 5 bases, with 4 bases between. The CDR3 protein is CASSYRDNEQFF. CDR3 nucleotide sequence: TGTGCCAGCAGTTACCGAGACAATGAGCAGTTCTTC.

This chain uses TRBV30 with TRBJ2-4; D is perhaps TRBD2 (5 bases). The germline V gene has CDR1 GTSNPN and CDR2 SVGIG (reference sequence). This CDR3 comprises 14 residues. V lost 2 bases and J 6 bases, leaving 14 bases between the germline ends. This CDR3 is CAWSTTGISNIQYF. The CDR3 coding sequence is TGTGCCTGGAGTACTACCGGGATCTCAAACATTCAGTACTTC. The whole variable domain, remainder taken from reference TRBV30 and TRBJ2-4, is SQTIHQWPATLVQPVGSPLSLECTVEGTSNPNLYWYRQAAGRGLQLLFYSVGIGQISSEVPQNLSASRPQDRQFILSSKKLLLSDSGFYLCAWSTTGISNIQYFGAGTRLSVL.